This TCR beta chain was recorded in a study of T cell responses to AZD1222 COVID-19 vaccine. About the research overall: Analysis merged second doses at about 4 or about 12 weeks.

The data were produced by immunoSEQ multiplex PCR, yet TCRdb's version contains in-frame clones alone and is incomplete. The sample consists of some 150,000 clones, 85% to 95% of them appearing once. Notes on the study in general: Variant regions that are unmutated are reportedly the target of nearly half of spike-specific TCRs. Among AZD1222 vaccinees, only 5 to 7 were seropositive at baseline.

Remarks on this clone: As yet, its antigen is unknown.

This TCR derives from an adult in good health. This material consisted of peripheral blood, taken on day 0 of AZD1222 vaccination.

This chain's CDR3 is CAWSQDRAYSNQPQHF. In DNA form, the CDR3 reads TGTGCCTGGAGTCAGGACAGGGCATATAGCAATCAGCCCCAGCATTTT. This chain connects TRBV30 to TRBJ1-5; 8 bases agree with TRBD1. Trimming at V came to 2 bases and at J to 0 bases, leaving 6 bases not matched to a gene. CDR3 length equals 16 residues. CDR1 GTSNPN and CDR2 SVGIG come from the germline V gene (reference sequence).